The rows below give T cell receptor beta chains drawn from one sample of a study of cytomegalovirus exposure and HLA in healthy donors. Here immunoSEQ multiplex PCR was the method, and the copy in TCRdb shows in-frame clones only, minus some. The data show 100,000 or so clones, 82% seen once. The sequencing sample was made of PBMCs. The receptors were sampled from a man under 40 in good health and CMV-seropositive. Each CDR3 is given with its conserved first and last residue. The D gene is left open where the match is weak. A row's size may be missing; if present it is once, few, many or a size class.

J gene | V gene | D gene | clone size | CDR3 protein | CDR3 DNA
TRBJ2-1 | TRBV7-2 | TRBD1 | NA | CASSLGTGFKNEQFF | TGTGCCAGCAGCTTAGGGACAGGGTTTAAGAATGAGCAGTTCTTC
TRBJ2-6 | TRBV6-5 | NA | NA | CASSSGSGANVLTF | TGTGCCAGCAGTTCAGGGTCTGGGGCCAACGTCCTGACTTTC
TRBJ2-7 | TRBV7-8 | NA | NA | CASSPRGAAGATYEQYF | TGTGCCAGCAGCCCAAGGGGCGCGGCAGGAGCCACCTACGAGCAGTACTTC
TRBJ1-2 | TRBV2 | TRBD1 | NA | CASRPGQGLANYGYTF | TGTGCCAGCAGACCCGGACAGGGATTAGCTAACTATGGCTACACCTTC
TRBJ2-7 | TRBV29-1 | NA | NA | CSVGVGGPSEQYF | TGCAGCGTTGGGGTCGGTGGGCCCTCCGAGCAGTACTTC
TRBJ1-5 | TRBV15 | NA | NA | CATRRGDKNQPQHF | TGTGCCACCAGGCGAGGGGACAAGAATCAGCCCCAGCATTTT
TRBJ1-2 | TRBV10-3 | TRBD1 | NA | CAISESPGGTLYGYTF | TGTGCCATCAGTGAGTCCCCAGGGGGAACTCTCTATGGCTACACCTTC
TRBJ2-1 | TRBV19 | TRBD2 | NA | CATTSGSSYNEQFF | TGTGCCACGACTAGCGGGAGCTCCTACAATGAGCAGTTCTTC
TRBJ2-3 | TRBV5-1 | NA | once | CASSSEGRYTDTQYF | TGCGCCAGCAGTTCGGAGGGGCGGTACACAGATACGCAGTATTTT
TRBJ1-5 | TRBV30 | NA | NA | CAWSPQDNQPQHF | TGTGCCTGGAGCCCACAGGACAATCAGCCCCAGCATTTT
TRBJ2-7 | TRBV9 | TRBD2 | NA | CASSMGTSGIFDEQYF | TGTGCCAGCAGCATGGGGACTAGCGGGATTTTCGACGAGCAGTACTTC
TRBJ2-2 | TRBV9 | NA | NA | CASSAQGGSNTGELFF | TGTGCCAGCAGCGCACAGGGCGGGAGTAACACCGGGGAGCTGTTTTTT
TRBJ1-4 | TRBV7-2 | TRBD1 | NA | CASSLFGRGTEGGNEKLFF | TGTGCCAGCAGCTTATTCGGCAGGGGGACAGAGGGGGGAAATGAAAAACTGTTTTTT
TRBJ2-3 | TRBV7-9 | NA | NA | CASSESGGASVTSTDTQYF | TGTGCCAGCAGCGAAAGTGGGGGGGCTAGCGTGACTAGCACAGATACGCAGTATTTT
TRBJ2-1 | TRBV12-2 | NA | NA | CASRLVFCAGTSGNNEQFF | TGTGCAAGTCGCTTAGTATTTTGCGCCGGGACTAGCGGGAACAATGAGCAGTTCTTC
TRBJ2-5 | TRBV5-4 | TRBD2 | NA | CASSSLTSGVQETQYF | TGTGCCAGCAGCTCTCTAACTAGCGGGGTTCAAGAGACCCAGTACTTC
TRBJ2-7 | TRBV30 | NA | NA | CAWSRGVERQTYEQYF | TGTGCCTGGAGCCGTGGGGTGGAGCGGCAAACCTACGAGCAGTACTTC
TRBJ2-1 | TRBV30 | NA | NA | CAWSRSGEQFF | TGTGCCTGGAGTCGCTCGGGGGAGCAGTTCTTC